The following is a T cell receptor (beta chain) sequence with its context. The data derive from a study of CD8+ T cells in alopecia areata. The wider study: Among treated patients, oral tofacitinib was administered at 5 to 10 mg twice daily. Tofacitinib therapy took 6 to 18 months; 6 months off drug came after.

The treatment denotes: oral pan-JAK inhibitor, 5-10 mg twice daily. V dropped 5 bases and J dropped 7; count of bases not matched to a gene: 10. The CDR3 length is 14 residues. Germline V gene data show CDR1 as LGHNA and CDR2 as YSLEER. RNA was isolated and reverse transcribed to cDNA, the sequencing template. The table came from immunoSEQ multiplex PCR; TCRdb's copy has only in-frame clones and leaves some out. The table lists 150,000 to 200,000 clones, around 60% of them singletons. This chain links TRBV4-3 with TRBJ1-2; 7 bases line up with TRBD1. The source of this sequence is a human donor with alopecia areata. The input for sequencing was CD4+ T cells sorted from blood, taken at week 49, from a patient treated with tofacitinib. The CDR3 DNA follows: TGCGCCAGCAGCACCCAACAGGGGTTGACTGGCTACACCTTC. Translation: CASSTQQGLTGYTF.